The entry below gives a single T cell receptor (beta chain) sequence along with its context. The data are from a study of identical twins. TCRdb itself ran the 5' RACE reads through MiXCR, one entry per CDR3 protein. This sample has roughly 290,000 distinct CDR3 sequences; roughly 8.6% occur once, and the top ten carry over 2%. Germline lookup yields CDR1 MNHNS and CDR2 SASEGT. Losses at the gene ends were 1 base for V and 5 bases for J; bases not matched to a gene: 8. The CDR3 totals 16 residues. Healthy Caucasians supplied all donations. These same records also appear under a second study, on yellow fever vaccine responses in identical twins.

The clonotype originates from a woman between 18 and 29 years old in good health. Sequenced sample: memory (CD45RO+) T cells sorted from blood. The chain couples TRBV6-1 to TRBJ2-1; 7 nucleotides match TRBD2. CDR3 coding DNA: TGTGCCAGCAGTGAAGTAGCAGCGGGAAAAGACAATGAGCAGTTCTTC. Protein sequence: CASSEVAAGKDNEQFF.